A single sample gave rise to the 5 T cell receptor beta chains below, sequenced in a study of blood T cell repertoires in COVID-19. Only in-frame clones appear in the TCRdb table, and some are missing; sequencing was by immunoSEQ multiplex PCR. The sample comprises over 200,000 clones, 80% to 90% of which are singletons, and 7.5% to 8% rests with the top ten. The material sequenced was peripheral blood. These receptors were collected from a woman aged 50 to 60 with active or convalescent COVID-19.

The CDR3 DNA reads TGTGCCAGCAGTGAGGGACAGGACTACGAGCAGTACTTC. Translating it yields CASSEGQDYEQYF. The chain is built from TRBV12-3 or TRBV12-4 and TRBJ2-7; 8 nucleotides match TRBD1. With 5 bases clipped from V and 3 bases from J, the junction kept 3 bases outside the gene matches. The CDR3 runs to 13 residues.

This rearrangement joins TRBV5-1 to TRBJ1-6, with D maybe TRBD1 (5 bases). CDR1 is SGHRS and CDR2 is YFSETQ in the germline V gene. V was clipped by 5 bases and J by 7 bases, with 16 bases between them. The CDR3 spans 15 residues. The chain's CDR3 is CASRSQEKPNSPLHF. As DNA, the CDR3 is TGCGCCAGCAGGTCACAGGAGAAACCGAATTCACCCCTCCACTTT.

This clone was detected once. The chain couples TRBV3-1 (or the pseudogene TRBV3-2) to TRBJ2-1; 15 bases are shared with TRBD2. CDR3 length: 16 residues. Trimming at V came to 2 bases and at J to 8 bases, leaving 4 bases not matched to a gene. Looked up from germline, CDR1 is LGHDT and CDR2 is YNNKEL (reference sequence). CDR3 bases: TGTGCCAGCAGCCAATTCCGGACTAGCGGGAGGGATGAGCAGTTCTTC. Translated, it gives CASSQFRTSGRDEQFF.

The chain joins TRBV19 to TRBJ1-5; tentative D call: TRBD1 (6 bases). V lost 7 bases and J 3 bases, leaving 16 bases between the germline ends. The CDR3 covers 15 residues. Germline loops: CDR1 LNHDA, CDR2 SQIVND (reference sequence). For the CDR3, the DNA is TGTGCCAGTACCGCCCTGAGGGGGTCCAATCAGCCCCAGCATTTT. As protein: CASTALRGSNQPQHF.

The chain links TRBV19 to TRBJ2-1; weak D call: TRBD2 (6 bases). Trimming cost V 5 bases and J 8 bases, with 13 bases left between them. Germline lookup yields CDR1 LNHDA and CDR2 SQIVND (reference sequence). The CDR3 covers 13 residues. The DNA for the CDR3 is TGTGCCAGTAGTGCCCGACTAGAGCATGAGCAGTTCTTC. Encoded protein: CASSARLEHEQFF.